The T cell receptor beta chain described here comes from a study of T-cell reconstitution after alpha-beta-depleted transplantation in children. Using unique molecular identifiers, the investigators prepared the TCRbeta library. TCRdb redid the calling of the PCR reads with MiXCR, one entry per CDR3 protein. The table shows about 500,000 distinct CDR3 sequences, with 30% to 35% occurring only once. The CDR3 extends over 12 amino acids. Trimming shortened V by 8 bases and J by 3 bases, and 10 bases separated the two germline ends. This material consisted of PBMCs from the stem cell graft donor, taken from the stem cell graft. V gene TRBV12-3 or TRBV12-4 combines with J gene TRBJ2-5; D possibly corresponds to TRBD2 (5 bases). This clonotype originated in a human donor who donated a stem cell graft to a child with aplastic anemia. CDR3 loop: CASEGLEETQYF. The CDR3 DNA sequence: TGTGCCAGCGAGGGCCTCGAAGAGACCCAGTACTTC.